This entry is about one TCR beta chain. Antigen specificity is unknown. The data belong to a study of OX40 agonist ivuxolimab in advanced cancers. Notes on the study in general: Among some nonresponders, normalized T-cell clonal expansion was also low. Relative to CD4+, CD8+ T cells held more expanded clones on average.

The CDR3 loop spans 14 amino acids. Per germline, CDR1 SNHLY and CDR2 FYNNEI. Trimming shortened V by 6 bases and J by 0 bases, and 9 bases separated the two germline ends. Samples of blood were obtained at baseline, on cycle 4 day 1, and on cycle 7 day 1. TCRdb's table, derived via immunoSEQ multiplex PCR, lists solely in-frame clones and lacks some. The sample carries some 80,000 clones, roughly 87% recorded once. This clonotype was sampled from an adult with an advanced solid tumor such as melanoma, head and neck, liver or kidney cancer. This sample comprised CD4+ or CD8+ T cells sorted from blood, obtained in a trial of the OX40 agonist ivuxolimab. The chain joins TRBV2 to TRBJ1-5; D is ambiguous. The DNA of the CDR3 is TGTGCCAGCAGCCCTTGGGATAGCAATCAGCCCCAGCATTTT. Its protein is CASSPWDSNQPQHF.